A single T cell receptor beta chain is shown here with its context. As yet, its antigen is unknown. Germline CDR1 reads SGHVS; CDR2 reads FQNEAQ. Trimming at V came to 4 bases and at J to 3 bases, leaving 5 bases not matched to a gene. The CDR3 totals 14 residues. General study results and limits: The larger cohort examined one V-J beta rearrangement, not whole repertoires.

Semi-nested PCR with Nested Universal Primer A followed constant-region reverse priming of full-length variable regions. In TCRdb, the 5' RACE reads were re-called with MiXCR into one record per CDR3 protein. There are some 9,100 distinct CDR3 sequences in the sample; about 14% occur only once, and 3.3% lies in the top ten. Tregs were sorted as CD4+CD25+CD127-/low cells. The V gene is TRBV7-8, the J gene TRBJ1-1, with TRBD1 matching over 7 bases. Source material: Tregs sorted from blood. This TCR came from a female donor with breast cancer. The CDR3: CASSSGTDYTEAFF. The CDR3 nucleotides are TGTGCCAGCAGCTCGGGGACAGACTACACTGAAGCTTTCTTT.